Reported below is one TCR beta chain. The J segment lost 7 bases and the V segment lost 4 bases, leaving 19 bases of the junction unmatched. The germline V gene has CDR1 LGHDT and CDR2 YNNKEL (reference sequence). The CDR3 runs to 18 residues. Authors' processing steps: The assay estimated nucleated cells by amplifying reference gene primers. The assay was immunoSEQ multiplex PCR, and TCRdb's table has in-frame clones only and misses some. V and J calls and clone size are given by that table; D and trimming were obtained from the DNA. This table has approximately 220,000 clones, roughly nine tenths appearing once. These data belong to a study of blood T cell repertoires in COVID-19. Across the whole study: Samples of COVID-19 (acute and convalescent) were obtained from the United States, Italy and Spain. PBMCs, B-cell-depleted T cells, or T cells were the source of the cDNA or gDNA that made up the material.

V gene TRBV3-1 (or the pseudogene TRBV3-2) combines with J gene TRBJ2-5, with 9 bases fitting TRBD2. This TCR came from a woman aged 45-65 years with acute or convalescent COVID-19. The specimen was peripheral blood. The CDR3 DNA reads as TGTGCCAGCAGCCTCCAGGGGCTAGCGGGGCCCACTCGGAGGACCCAGTACTTC. The encoded protein is CASSLQGLAGPTRRTQYF.